This entry lists 13 T cell receptor beta chains sequenced from one sample in a study of blood T cell repertoires in COVID-19. TCRdb's copy holds only in-frame clones and misses some; the assay was immunoSEQ multiplex PCR. The sample contains 200,000 to 250,000 clones, about nine tenths of which appear only once. The sequenced sample consisted of peripheral blood. The source of these receptors is a man aged 30 to 45 with COVID-19, enrolled during active disease.

V and J are TRBV5-4 and TRBJ1-2; 7 bases are a match to TRBD1. The CDR3 extends over 14 amino acids. After removal of 4 bases from V and 4 bases from J, the junction contained 7 bases not matched to a gene. Germline loops: CDR1 SGHNT, CDR2 YYREEE (reference sequence). The CDR3 DNA follows: TGTGCCAGCAGCCCCGGGGGACAGACCTATGGCTACACCTTC. Translating gives CASSPGGQTYGYTF.

The chain links TRBV18 to TRBJ1-4; 9 positions match TRBD1. The CDR3 loop spans 17 amino acids. Losses at the gene ends were 2 bases for V and 8 bases for J; bases not matched to a gene: 12. Germline V CDR1 and CDR2: KGHSH, LQKENI. In nucleotides, the CDR3 is TGTGCCAGCTCACCAACGGGGCCGGGACAGGGAGGCGAAAAACTGTTTTTT. Translation: CASSPTGPGQGGEKLFF.

The chain links TRBV2 to TRBJ1-2, with D maybe TRBD1 (6 bases). Trimming removed 7 bases from V and 10 bases from J, with 19 bases in between. This CDR3 spans 13 amino acids. The germline V gene encodes CDR1 SNHLY and CDR2 FYNNEI. The chain's CDR3 is CASTGGTQEYYTF. The CDR3 region has the DNA TGTGCCAGCACGGGGGGGACACAAGAGTACTACACCTTC.

V usage is TRBV7-2 and J usage is TRBJ1-2; TRBD1 agrees at 9 bases. V lost 5 bases and J lost 8; bases outside the gene matches: 6. The CDR3 length is 13 residues. CDR1 and CDR2 (germline): SGHTA, FQGNSA. CDR3 residues: CASSLQGARGYTF. CDR3 DNA sequence: TGTGCCAGCAGCCTACAGGGGGCACGGGGCTACACCTTC. The variable domain in full, completed from reference TRBV7-2 and TRBJ1-2, reads GAGVSQSPSNKVTEKGKDVELRCDPISGHTALYWYRQSLGQGLEFLIYFQGNSAPDKSGLPSDRFSAERTGGSVSTLTIQRTQQEDSAVYLCASSLQGARGYTFGSGTRLTVV.

The chain uses TRBV13 and TRBJ1-3, with TRBD1 matching 10 bases. The length of the CDR3 is 16 residues. CDR1 and CDR2 (germline): PRHDT, FYEKMQ (reference sequence). J gave up 3 bases and V 4 bases, and 6 bases lay outside the gene matches. The CDR3 loop reads CASSSRDRGFGNTIYF. DNA of the CDR3: TGTGCCAGCAGCTCCCGGGACAGGGGTTTTGGAAACACCATATATTTT.

The V call is TRBV11-2, the J call TRBJ1-6; TRBD1 matches 9 bases. The length of the CDR3 is 17 residues. J lost 8 bases, V lost 1 base, and 9 bases had no gene match. Germline CDR1 reads SGHAT; CDR2 reads FQNNGV. The DNA for the CDR3 is TGTGCCAGCAGCTTAGGTCCCCGGACAGGGGCCTATTCACCCCTCCACTTT. As protein: CASSLGPRTGAYSPLHF.

This sequence joins TRBV19 and TRBJ2-5; the D gene is possibly TRBD1 (6 bases). Trimming removed 3 bases from V and 2 bases from J, with 10 bases in between. Germline V gene data show CDR1 as LNHDA and CDR2 as SQIVND (reference sequence). The CDR3 consists of 14 residues. CDR3 coding DNA: TGTGCCAGTAGTATCAGGGGCCAGCAAGAGACCCAGTACTTC. Translating it yields CASSIRGQQETQYF.

The chain uses TRBV5-5 and TRBJ2-1, with TRBD2 matching 10 bases. The trim removed 4 bases at V and 5 bases at J, leaving 6 bases unmatched. Germline V gives CDR1 SGHKS, CDR2 YYEKEE (reference sequence). The CDR3 extends over 15 amino acids. CDR3 sequence reads: CASSTLAGQHNEQFF. The CDR3 nucleotides are TGTGCCAGCAGCACACTAGCGGGACAACACAATGAGCAGTTCTTC. The complete variable domain, with remaining parts taken from reference TRBV5-5 and TRBJ2-1, reads DAGVTQSPTHLIKTRGQQVTLRCSPISGHKSVSWYQQVLGQGPQFIFQYYEKEERGRGNFPDRFSARQFPNYSSELNVNALLLGDSALYLCASSTLAGQHNEQFFGPGTRLTVL.

This chain connects TRBV24-1 to TRBJ2-7, with a tentative D call TRBD2 (7 bases). V lost 3 bases, J lost 3 bases, and 20 bases lay in between. Germline assignment: CDR1 KGHDR and CDR2 SFDVKD. CDR3 length: 17 residues. The CDR3: CATSDPRRRGGDYEQYF. In nucleotides, the CDR3 is TGTGCCACCAGTGATCCGCGGCGCAGGGGAGGGGACTACGAGCAGTACTTC.

The chain carries TRBV5-4 and TRBJ2-7; 12 nucleotides match TRBD2. Germline values: CDR1 SGHNT, CDR2 YYREEE (reference sequence). The J segment lost 7 bases and the V segment lost 5 bases, leaving 10 bases of the junction unmatched. The CDR3 is 15 amino acids. CDR3 nucleotides: TGTGCCAGCAGTAAGAGACTAGCGGGGGATCGGGAGCAGTACTTC. It codes for CASSKRLAGDREQYF.

The V call is TRBV15, the J call TRBJ2-1, with 8 bases fitting TRBD1. Trimming took 6 bases from V and 4 from J; bases not matched to a gene: 5. The CDR3 loop spans 14 amino acids. Germline CDR1 reads LNHNV; CDR2 reads YYDKDF (reference sequence). CDR3 DNA: TGTGCCACCAGTAGGACAGGGCCTTACAATGAGCAGTTCTTC. Protein sequence: CATSRTGPYNEQFF. Full variable domain (remainder filled in from reference TRBV15 and TRBJ2-1): DAMVIQNPRYQVTQFGKPVTLSCSQTLNHNVMYWYQQKSSQAPKLLFHYYDKDFNNEADTPDNFQSRRPNTSFCFLDIRSPGLGDTAMYLCATSRTGPYNEQFFGPGTRLTVL.

The gene calls are TRBV19 and TRBJ1-5, with a weak D call TRBD1 (5 bases). Germline V gene sequence: CDR1 LNHDA, CDR2 SQIVND (reference sequence). CDR3 length: 14 residues. Trimming cost V 8 bases and J 3 bases, with 14 bases left between them. DNA of the CDR3: TGTGCCAGTGACGGACGGACACTCAATCAGCCCCAGCATTTT. It is translated as CASDGRTLNQPQHF.

V gene TRBV7-9 combines with J gene TRBJ2-2, with 8 bases that match TRBD2. The germline gives CDR1 SEHNR, CDR2 FQNEAQ (reference sequence). The CDR3 spans 19 residues. Trimming removed 4 bases from V and 0 bases from J; junction bases left unmatched: 13. This CDR3 reads CASSSNQGTRNPNTGELFF. In DNA, the CDR3 is TGTGCCAGCAGCTCGAATCAGGGGACTAGAAATCCGAACACCGGGGAGCTGTTTTTT.